Following are 28 T cell receptor beta chains from one sample sequenced in a study of beta chain features in type 1 diabetes. No antigen has been identified for these receptors. General observations from the study: There was a moderate but significant shortening of TCRB CDR3s in all four CD4+ subsets of Type 1 diabetes patients.

Since all of the isolated RNA was reverse transcribed, expressed TCRB transcripts were what got sequenced. Clones were sequenced by immunoSEQ multiplex PCR, and TCRdb holds only the in-frame ones, with some missing. The table lists around 160,000 clones, 9% of them singletons, with around 0.64% in the top ten. Specimen: central memory CD4+ T cells from blood. The source is a woman aged 25 to 39 with type 1 diabetes.

This chain uses TRBV11-2 with TRBJ2-1, with 7 nucleotides matching TRBD2. The CDR3 runs to 16 residues. Trimming removed 5 bases from V and 9 bases from J; junction bases left unmatched: 16. Germline CDR1 is SGHAT and CDR2 is FQNNGV. The CDR3 here is CASSRSRSAGVSEQFF. CDR3 bases: TGTGCCAGCAGCCGCTCAAGATCCGCGGGGGTTAGTGAGCAGTTCTTC. Supplemented by reference TRBV11-2 and TRBJ2-1, the full variable domain reads EAGVAQSPRYKIIEKRQSVAFWCNPISGHATLYWYQQILGQGPKLLIQFQNNGVVDDSQLPKDRFSAERLKGVDSTLKIQPAKLEDSAVYLCASSRSRSAGVSEQFFGPGTRLTVL.

This clone has just a few counts. The chain links TRBV11-3 to TRBJ2-3; D ambiguous. This CDR3 has 12 residues. Germline V gives CDR1 SGHNT, CDR2 YENEEA. Trimming pared 8 bases from V and 4 bases from J, leaving 10 bases between. The CDR3 region has the DNA TGTGCCAGCCGGAGCGAGGCAGATACGCAGTATTTT. Translation: CASRSEADTQYF.

This clone showed up many times. The V and J genes are TRBV28 and TRBJ1-5; a possible D gene is TRBD1 (5 bases). V shed 2 bases and J shed 4 bases, with 12 bases lying between them. The CDR3 length is 15 residues. Per germline, CDR1 MDHEN and CDR2 SYDVKM. Here the CDR3 DNA reads TGTGCCAGCAGTTTACCCCGACAGCTAAATCAGCCCCAGCATTTT. This encodes CASSLPRQLNQPQHF.

With regard to this clone: Other nucleotide sequences from this sample produce the same CDR3. The chain combines TRBV5-1 with TRBJ2-3; D possibly corresponds to TRBD2 (6 bases). The CDR3 extends over 15 amino acids. Germline V gene lookup returns CDR1 SGHRS and CDR2 YFSETQ. The V end lost 4 bases, the J end lost 2 bases, and 14 bases lay between the germline ends. The CDR3 DNA is TGCGCCAGCAGCCACCGGGACTCAAACACAGATACGCAGTATTTT. Its protein product is CASSHRDSNTDTQYF.

Only a few counts were recorded for this clone. This chain joins TRBV19 and TRBJ2-1; 11 bases are shared with TRBD2. With V trimmed by 10 bases and J by 5 bases, 7 bases remained unmatched. From germline, CDR1 is LNHDA and CDR2 SQIVND (reference sequence). The CDR3 is 14 residues long. The CDR3 sequence: CATRGTSGDNEQFF. DNA for the CDR3: TGTGCCACCCGTGGGACTAGCGGAGACAATGAGCAGTTCTTC.

The chain couples TRBV20-1 to TRBJ1-2; unclear D gene. The length of the CDR3 is 11 residues. Germline lookup yields CDR1 DFQATT and CDR2 SNEGSKA (reference sequence). Trimming pared 3 bases from V and 7 bases from J, leaving 9 bases between. The CDR3 here is CSASPGFGYTF. As DNA, the CDR3 is TGCAGTGCTAGTCCCGGGTTTGGCTACACCTTC.

The chain links TRBV29-1 to TRBJ1-1; a possible D gene is TRBD1 (6 bases). V gave up 3 bases and J gave up 7 bases, with 15 bases separating them. Looked up from germline, CDR1 is SQVTM and CDR2 is ANQGSEA. This CDR3 has 13 residues. The CDR3 reads CSVDRSGAGEAFF. The CDR3 DNA reads as TGCAGCGTTGACCGCTCAGGGGCGGGTGAAGCTTTCTTT.

The rearrangement links TRBV28 to TRBJ1-5; D unclear. There are 14 residues in the CDR3. Trimming took off 7 bases at V and 3 bases at J, with 13 bases between the two ends. Germline-derived CDR1 and CDR2 are MDHEN and SYDVKM. CDR3 in amino acids: CASTKPLFNQPQHF. In nucleotides, the CDR3 is TGTGCCAGCACCAAACCACTCTTCAATCAGCCCCAGCATTTT.

The gene calls are TRBV29-1 and TRBJ2-1, with 10 bases fitting TRBD2. With V trimmed by 3 bases and J by 1 base, 3 bases remained unmatched. Germline CDR1 SQVTM, CDR2 ANQGSEA. CDR3 length: 15 residues. The CDR3: CSVESLAGSYNEQFF. The CDR3 DNA sequence: TGCAGCGTTGAGTCACTAGCGGGATCCTACAATGAGCAGTTCTTC.

Only a few counts were recorded for this clone. This rearrangement joins TRBV9 to TRBJ2-1; TRBD1 might be the D (5 bases). Looked up from germline, CDR1 is SGDLS and CDR2 is YYNGEE. The V end was cut by 0 bases, the J end by 3 bases, with 7 bases between. This CDR3 is 14 amino acids long. Written as DNA, the CDR3 is TGTGCCAGCAGCGTAGGTGACAGCTACAATGAGCAGTTCTTC. This codes for CASSVGDSYNEQFF. Full variable domain (missing parts from reference TRBV9 and TRBJ2-1): DSGVTQTPKHLITATGQRVTLRCSPRSGDLSVYWYQQSLDQGLQFLIQYYNGEERAKGNILERFSAQQFPDLHSELNLSSLELGDSALYFCASSVGDSYNEQFFGPGTRLTVL.

This clone was found a few times. The gene calls are TRBV21-1 and TRBJ1-5; no check of the table's D call, TRBD1, against the DNA was made. TRBV21-1 is a pseudogene. This CDR3 spans 12 amino acids. The CDR3 region has the DNA TGTGCCAGCAGCACAGGTAGTCAGCCCCAGCATTTT. Translated: CASSTGSQPQHF.

The chain employs TRBV28 and TRBJ1-5; 7 nucleotides align to TRBD1. The trim removed 2 bases at V and 6 bases at J, leaving 1 base unmatched. CDR1 and CDR2 (germline): MDHEN, SYDVKM. The CDR3 has 13 residues. The CDR3 DNA follows: TGTGCCAGCAGTTTACAGGGGGTTCAGCCCCAGCATTTT. Translation: CASSLQGVQPQHF.

The rearrangement joins TRBV9 to TRBJ2-1; 10 bases agree with TRBD2. Germline CDR1 SGDLS, CDR2 YYNGEE. The CDR3 consists of 15 residues. V dropped 1 base and J dropped 8; count of bases not matched to a gene: 6. CDR3 loop: CASSVQAGGPHEQFF. The CDR3 DNA reads TGTGCCAGCAGCGTACAAGCGGGAGGGCCCCATGAGCAGTTCTTC.

This clone has only a few counts. This CDR3 is CASGYRGQVTGELFF. CDR3 in DNA: TGTGCCAGCGGATACAGGGGGCAGGTCACCGGGGAGCTGTTTTTT. V usage is TRBV5-4 and J usage is TRBJ2-2, with TRBD1 matching over 9 bases. CDR3 length: 15 residues. Germline V CDR1 and CDR2: SGHNT, YYREEE (reference sequence). The ends lost 7 bases at V and 4 bases at J; junction bases unmatched: 8. The entire variable domain, with the rest obtained from reference TRBV5-4 and TRBJ2-2, is as follows: ETGVTQSPTHLIKTRGQQVTLRCSSQSGHNTVSWYQQALGQGPQFIFQYYREEENGRGNFPPRFSGLQFPNYSSELNVNALELDDSALYLCASGYRGQVTGELFFGEGSRLTVL.

This clone was observed a handful of times. The chain uses TRBV20-1 and TRBJ2-7, with D unclear. The V and J ends lost 5 bases and 7 bases respectively, with 12 bases between them. Germline assignment: CDR1 DFQATT and CDR2 SNEGSKA (reference sequence). This CDR3 is 11 amino acids long. CDR3 region: CSAPDLKEQYF. DNA of the CDR3: TGCAGTGCTCCCGACTTGAAGGAGCAGTACTTC.

The chain couples TRBV4-2 to TRBJ2-2, with TRBD2 matching over 7 bases. This CDR3 region has 18 residues. Germline CDR1 and CDR2: LGHNA and YNFKEQ. Trimming cost V 3 bases and J 0 bases; bases outside gene matches: 10. The CDR3 sequence is CASSQGNTGLANTGELFF. CDR3 coding DNA: TGTGCCAGCAGCCAGGGAAATACTGGACTAGCGAACACCGGGGAGCTGTTTTTT.

The chain recombines TRBV30 with TRBJ1-4; D not resolved. The CDR3 loop spans 16 amino acids. The germline V gene encodes CDR1 GTSNPN and CDR2 SVGIG (reference sequence). V was shortened by 4 bases and J by 0 bases, with 15 bases between the two germline ends. The CDR3 DNA is TGTGCCTGGACCGGGTGGCAGACCGCAACTAATGAAAAACTGTTTTTT. It is translated as CAWTGWQTATNEKLFF.

Only a few counts were recorded for this clone. This chain links TRBV28 with TRBJ2-1; TRBD2 aligns across 7 bases. The CDR3 consists of 15 residues. J lost 6 bases, V lost 8 bases, and 13 bases had no gene match. The germline V gene has CDR1 MDHEN and CDR2 SYDVKM. Here the CDR3 DNA reads TGTGCCAGCCTCCCGCCCGGACTAGTGAGCAATGAGCAGTTCTTC. This translates into CASLPPGLVSNEQFF.

The chain joins TRBV18 to TRBJ2-4, with 7 nucleotides matching TRBD1. This CDR3 is 17 amino acids long. V was pared by 6 bases and J by 0 bases, with 11 bases of the junction left unmatched. In germline, CDR1 is KGHSH, CDR2 LQKENI. CDR3 residues: CASSFRGIRLAKNIQYF. In nucleotides, the CDR3 is TGTGCCAGCTCCTTCAGGGGGATTCGCCTAGCCAAAAACATTCAGTACTTC.

This clone was seen a handful of times. The chain carries TRBV28 and TRBJ2-5; D possibly corresponds to TRBD2 (6 bases). Per germline, CDR1 MDHEN and CDR2 SYDVKM. The CDR3 is made up of 15 amino acids. V was trimmed by 2 bases and J by 0 bases, leaving 10 bases between them. DNA for the CDR3: TGTGCCAGCAGTTTAATAGGGAGGAACCAAGAGACCCAGTACTTC. Amino acids: CASSLIGRNQETQYF.

The V and J genes are TRBV9 and TRBJ2-2; D is uncertain. Germline-derived CDR1 and CDR2 are SGDLS and YYNGEE. V lost 2 bases to trimming and J lost 0 bases, with 8 bases between them. The CDR3 runs 15 residues. CDR3: CASSVEASNTGELFF. The CDR3 bases are TGTGCCAGCAGCGTCGAGGCCTCGAACACCGGGGAGCTGTTTTTT.

This clone has just a few counts. The chain joins TRBV29-1 to TRBJ2-7; TRBD2 aligns across 9 bases. CDR1 is SQVTM and CDR2 is ANQGSEA in the germline V gene. This CDR3 contains 12 residues. V was pared by 4 bases and J by 6 bases, with 4 bases of the junction left unmatched. Here the CDR3 reads CSVVAGGTEQYF. The CDR3 DNA is TGCAGCGTTGTGGCGGGAGGGACCGAGCAGTACTTC.

V is TRBV6-5 and J is TRBJ2-3; 8 nucleotides align to TRBD2. Trimming removed 2 bases from V and 1 base from J; junction bases left unmatched: 5. Germline V gene data show CDR1 as MNHEY and CDR2 as SVGAGI. The CDR3 consists of 16 residues. In DNA form, the CDR3 reads TGTGCCAGCAGTTACGCCAGCGGGAGCGGCACAGATACGCAGTATTTT. Translated: CASSYASGSGTDTQYF.

V is TRBV4-2 and J is TRBJ2-5; possible D gene TRBD1, 5 bases. V lost 3 bases and J lost 2, with 10 bases in between. Germline V gene lookup returns CDR1 LGHNA and CDR2 YNFKEQ. The CDR3 spans 14 residues. CDR3: CASSQGRTQETQYF. The CDR3 nucleotides read TGTGCCAGCAGCCAGGGTAGGACACAAGAGACCCAGTACTTC.

A remark on this clone: At one boundary the junction diverges from the germline segment, which might be a read error. This chain connects TRBV7-9 to TRBJ2-7; 7 bases are shared with TRBD2. Germline CDR1 is SEHNR and CDR2 is FQNEAQ (reference sequence). CDR3 size: 14 residues. The CDR3 DNA is TGTGCCAGCACCCCGTGGGAGGGCTCCCACGAGCAGTACTTC. It translates to CASTPWEGSHEQYF.

Only a few counts were recorded for this clone. The gene calls are TRBV29-1 and TRBJ1-2; TRBD1 aligns across 7 bases. The CDR3 is made up of 14 amino acids. The germline gives CDR1 SQVTM, CDR2 ANQGSEA. The V segment lost 1 base and the J segment 4 bases; nucleotides outside the gene matches: 6. In DNA form, the CDR3 reads TGCAGCGTTGAAGGGACAGGCCGGGGCTATGGCTACACCTTC. It is translated as CSVEGTGRGYGYTF.

This clone has more than one count but fewer than ten. The chain recombines TRBV7-2 with TRBJ1-2, with D possibly being TRBD1 (6 bases). This CDR3 is built from 12 residues. V gave up 5 bases and J gave up 12 bases, with 16 bases separating them. CDR1 SGHTA and CDR2 FQGNSA come from the germline V gene. The CDR3 DNA reads TGTGCCAGCAGCACCTACTTGGGGGCTCACACCTTC. Protein sequence: CASSTYLGAHTF.

The chain carries TRBV11-2 and TRBJ2-3; D perhaps matches TRBD2 (6 bases). Germline lookup yields CDR1 SGHAT and CDR2 FQNNGV. The CDR3 is made up of 15 amino acids. V was shortened by 4 bases and J by 0 bases, with 11 bases between the two germline ends. CDR3 sequence: CASSSAGTSTDTQYF. In DNA form, the CDR3 reads TGTGCCAGCAGCTCCGCCGGGACTAGCACAGATACGCAGTATTTT.